This entry lists 9 T cell receptor beta chains sequenced from one sample in a study of cytomegalovirus exposure and HLA in healthy donors. The study ran its PCR with 60 Vbeta and 13 Jbeta primers. Data came from immunoSEQ multiplex PCR; TCRdb stores just in-frame clones and leaves some out. The profile covers more than 150,000 clones, with about 85% appearing a single time and over 3.5% taken by the ten largest. Sequenced input: PBMCs. These receptors all come from a man aged 45-65 years in good health and CMV-seronegative.

The chain has TRBV30 and TRBJ2-5, with 7 bases lining up with TRBD1. Germline V gene lookup returns CDR1 GTSNPN and CDR2 SVGIG (reference sequence). V gave up 3 bases and J gave up 5 bases; unmatched junction bases: 12. The CDR3 consists of 15 residues. CDR3 in DNA: TGTGCCTGGAGCCGCCGCCCGACAGGGACGGAGACCCAGTACTTC. Translated, it gives CAWSRRPTGTETQYF. Based on the CDR3 plus reference TRBV30 and TRBJ2-5, the full variable domain is SQTIHQWPATLVQPVGSPLSLECTVEGTSNPNLYWYRQAAGRGLQLLFYSVGIGQISSEVPQNLSASRPQDRQFILSSKKLLLSDSGFYLCAWSRRPTGTETQYFGPGTRLLVL.

The J gene is TRBJ2-7, the V gene TRBV5-6; D perhaps matches TRBD1 (5 bases). From germline, CDR1 is SGHDT and CDR2 YYEEEE. V was shortened by 1 base and J by 2 bases, with 13 bases between the two germline ends. This CDR3 is 15 amino acids long. The CDR3 bases are TGTGCCAGCAGCTTGCCCTGGACACCCCCCTACGAGCAGTACTTC. Amino acid sequence: CASSLPWTPPYEQYF.

This sequence joins TRBV7-6 and TRBJ1-1, with 10 bases identical to TRBD1. CDR3 size: 15 residues. In germline, CDR1 is SGHVS, CDR2 FNYEAQ. V trimming: 3 bases; J trimming: 4 bases; junction bases outside the gene matches: 5. Here the CDR3 reads CASSFRDRGGTEAFF. The CDR3 DNA reads TGTGCCAGCAGCTTCCGGGACAGGGGCGGCACTGAAGCTTTCTTT.

This clone was recorded a few times. V and J are TRBV7-2 and TRBJ2-5; maybe TRBD2 (6 bases). Germline V lookup: CDR1 SGHTA, CDR2 FQGNSA. This CDR3 spans 13 amino acids. Deletions cut 5 bases from V and 7 bases from J, with 14 bases between. The CDR3 spells CASSVGLAGTQYF. DNA for the CDR3: TGTGCCAGCAGCGTGGGACTCGCCGGGACCCAGTACTTC.

This clone was counted at least ten times. V gene TRBV4-1 combines with J gene TRBJ2-1; D may be TRBD1 (5 bases). CDR3 length: 16 residues. Germline lookup yields CDR1 MGHRA and CDR2 YSYEKL. V was clipped by 1 base and J by 8 bases, with 18 bases between them. As DNA, the CDR3 is TGCGCCAGCAGCCAAGGTGCTGGCAGGGAAGTTGATGAGCAGTTCTTC. Residues: CASSQGAGREVDEQFF.

This clone was seen once. The gene calls are TRBV18 and TRBJ1-3; D is uncertain. The CDR3 is 14 amino acids. The ends were cut back, 2 bases at V and 5 bases at J, with 10 bases in the middle. Germline V gives CDR1 KGHSH, CDR2 LQKENI. CDR3 sequence reads: CASSPAGNRNTIYF. As DNA, the CDR3 is TGTGCCAGCTCACCAGCGGGCAACAGAAACACCATATATTTT.

This sequence joins TRBV28 and TRBJ2-3, with TRBD2 matching over 10 bases. The length of the CDR3 is 16 residues. Losses at the gene ends were 4 bases for V and 2 bases for J; bases not matched to a gene: 6. The germline V gene has CDR1 MDHEN and CDR2 SYDVKM. The CDR3 bases are TGTGCCAGCAGTTCAATAGCGGGGGGCTACACAGATACGCAGTATTTT. Residues: CASSSIAGGYTDTQYF.

This chain connects TRBV4-3 to TRBJ1-5, with 7 bases lining up with TRBD1. Per the germline V gene, CDR1 is LGHNA and CDR2 is YSLEER. The junction had 11 bases not matched to a gene; V was cut back by 1 base and J by 11 bases. The CDR3 contains 15 residues. The CDR3 loop reads CASSQATGAIGAQHF. The CDR3 DNA reads TGCGCCAGCAGCCAAGCCACAGGGGCTATAGGAGCCCAGCATTTT.

The chain joins TRBV10-3 to TRBJ1-3; D unclear. The V and J ends lost 7 bases and 4 bases respectively, with 8 bases between them. The CDR3 spans 12 residues. Germline V gene lookup returns CDR1 ENHRY and CDR2 SYGVKD. The CDR3, as DNA: TGTGCCATCATCGCAGGCGGAAACACCATATATTTT. It is translated as CAIIAGGNTIYF.